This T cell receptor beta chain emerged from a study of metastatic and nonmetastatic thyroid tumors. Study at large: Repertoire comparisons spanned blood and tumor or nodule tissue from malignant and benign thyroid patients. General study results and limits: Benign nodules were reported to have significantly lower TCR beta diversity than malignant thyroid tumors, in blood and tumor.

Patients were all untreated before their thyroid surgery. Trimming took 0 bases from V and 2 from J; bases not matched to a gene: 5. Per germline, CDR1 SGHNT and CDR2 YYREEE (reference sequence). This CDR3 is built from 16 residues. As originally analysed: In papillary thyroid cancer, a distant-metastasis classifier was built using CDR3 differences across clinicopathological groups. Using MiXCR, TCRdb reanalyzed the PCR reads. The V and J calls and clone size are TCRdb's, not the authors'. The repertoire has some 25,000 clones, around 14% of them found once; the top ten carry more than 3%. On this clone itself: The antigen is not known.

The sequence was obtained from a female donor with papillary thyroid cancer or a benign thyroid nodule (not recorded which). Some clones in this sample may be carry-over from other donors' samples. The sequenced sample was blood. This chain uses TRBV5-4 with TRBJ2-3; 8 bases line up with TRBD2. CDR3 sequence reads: CASSLAGGAATDTQYF. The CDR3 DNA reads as TGTGCCAGCAGCTTGGCCGGGGGGGCCGCCACAGATACGCAGTATTTT. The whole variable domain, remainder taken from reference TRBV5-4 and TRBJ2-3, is ETGVTQSPTHLIKTRGQQVTLRCSSQSGHNTVSWYQQALGQGPQFIFQYYREEENGRGNFPPRFSGLQFPNYSSELNVNALELDDSALYLCASSLAGGAATDTQYFGPGTRLTVL.